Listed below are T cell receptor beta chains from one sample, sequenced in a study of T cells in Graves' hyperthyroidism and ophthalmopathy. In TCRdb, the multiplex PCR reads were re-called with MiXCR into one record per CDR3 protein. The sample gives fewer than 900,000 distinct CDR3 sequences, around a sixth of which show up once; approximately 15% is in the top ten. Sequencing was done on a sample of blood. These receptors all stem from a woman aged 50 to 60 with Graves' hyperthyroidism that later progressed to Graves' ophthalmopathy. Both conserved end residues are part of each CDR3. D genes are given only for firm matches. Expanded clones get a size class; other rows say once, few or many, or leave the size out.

TGCAGTGCTAGTACATCCCACGGCATAATGGAACCGGAGACCCAGTACTTC CSASTSHGIMEPETQYF 17 TRBJ2-5 . TRBV20-1 .
TGTGCCAGCAGTTACTCGAACAGCTTAAGTCAGTTTGAAGCTTTCTTT CASSYSNSLSQFEAFF 16 TRBJ1-1 . TRBV6-5 .
TGCGCCAGCAGCCAAGATCTCGGGACCCAATACAATGAGCAGTTCTTC CASSQDLGTQYNEQFF 16 TRBJ2-1 few TRBV4-1 .
TGTGCTAGTGGTCAAAAGGGACTAGCGGACTACAATGAGCAGTTCTTC CASGQKGLADYNEQFF 16 TRBJ2-1 . TRBV12-5 TRBD2
TGCAGCGTACCCGGGGACCGAGGCTACGAGCAGTACTTC CSVPGDRGYEQYF 13 TRBJ2-7 . TRBV29-1 .
TGTGCCAGCAGCTCCTCGGAGACTAACAATGAGCAGTTCTTC CASSSSETNNEQFF 14 TRBJ2-1 few TRBV7-6 .
TGTGCCAGCAGTTACTCGGTACTAGTGCAAGAGACCCAGTACTTC CASSYSVLVQETQYF 15 TRBJ2-5 many TRBV6-5 .
TGTGCCAGCAGACCCTACGGGACAGGGGGAGATGCTAACTATGGCTACACCTTC CASRPYGTGGDANYGYTF 18 TRBJ1-2 . TRBV7-9 TRBD1
TGCAGTGCTAGATATAGCGGGGCATCCTACGAGCAGTACTTC CSARYSGASYEQYF 14 TRBJ2-7 . TRBV20-1 TRBD2
TGCAGTGCTAGAGGGGACACGGGCTCGGAGCTGTTTTTT CSARGDTGSELFF 13 TRBJ2-2 many TRBV20-1 .
TGTGCCAGCAGCCAAAGGGGGAACACTGAAGCTTTCTTT CASSQRGNTEAFF 13 TRBJ1-1 many TRBV11-3 .
TGTGCCAACTCTCCGGCCGGGGGGGGTGGCTACACCTTC CANSPAGGGGYTF 13 TRBJ1-2 . TRBV6-2/TRBV6-3 .
TGTGCCAGCAAGGCCGGAGGACAGATCCTTAACACCGGGGAGCTGTTTTTT CASKAGGQILNTGELFF 17 TRBJ2-2 few TRBV6-1 .
TGTGCCAGCAGCTTAGCGGTCGGGGGCCCCATAGGGGAGACCCAGTACTTC CASSLAVGGPIGETQYF 17 TRBJ2-5 many TRBV11-1 .
TGTGCCAGCAGTCCCGGAAGTTGGGTACCCCCCGCGACCTACGAGCAGTACTTC CASSPGSWVPPATYEQYF 18 TRBJ2-7 . TRBV27 .
TGCAGTGCAGGAAAGGGGACTGGCTACAATGAGCAGTTCTTC CSAGKGTGYNEQFF 14 TRBJ2-1 . TRBV20-1 .
TGTGCCAGCAGTGAGCCGGGACAGGCTTTCTCTGGGGCCAACGTCCTGACTTTC CASSEPGQAFSGANVLTF 18 TRBJ2-6 few TRBV6-1 TRBD1
TGTGCCAGCAGCCAAGTTAGGGGAAGGACCGGGGAGCTGTTTTTT CASSQVRGRTGELFF 15 TRBJ2-2 many TRBV3-1 .
TGTGCCAGCAGTCGGGACGTAGATCAGCCCCAGCATTTT CASSRDVDQPQHF 13 TRBJ1-5 many TRBV5-6 .
TGTGCCAGCAGCCGAACCACATACAATGAGCAGTTCTTC CASSRTTYNEQFF 13 TRBJ2-1 . TRBV2 .
TGTGCCAGCAGCGCCCCCGATAGAAATTCACCCCTCCACTTT CASSAPDRNSPLHF 14 TRBJ1-6 once TRBV9 .
TGTGCCAGTACCTCAGGGGGCGGGGGGGCCTATAATGAGCAGTTCTTC CASTSGGGGAYNEQFF 16 TRBJ2-1 few TRBV19 .
TGTGCCAGCAGCCAAGGGGGTTTATGGGGCCAAGAGACCCAGTACTTC CASSQGGLWGQETQYF 16 TRBJ2-5 few TRBV12-3/TRBV12-4 .
TGTGCCAGCAGCTTACGACAGGGGAGGAATTCACCCCTCCACTTT CASSLRQGRNSPLHF 15 TRBJ1-6 few TRBV5-4 TRBD1
TGTGCCATCAGCAATGACCGGGGGGCCCGAGAGACCCAGTACTTC CAISNDRGARETQYF 15 TRBJ2-5 few TRBV10-3 .
TGTGCCAGCAGCCAAGCGGGAGTTCAGCCCCAGCATTTT CASSQAGVQPQHF 13 TRBJ1-5 . TRBV14 .
TGCGCCAGCAGCCAAGAGCATGGGACAGGGGTATGGACCGGGGAGCTGTTTTTT CASSQEHGTGVWTGELFF 18 TRBJ2-2 once TRBV5-1 TRBD1
TGCGCCAGCAGCTTACGACAGGGTAATAATTCACCCCTCCACTTT CASSLRQGNNSPLHF 15 TRBJ1-6 . TRBV5-1 TRBD1
TGCAGTGCTAGAGATCCGACAGTTAATGAAAAACTGTTTTTT CSARDPTVNEKLFF 14 TRBJ1-4 many TRBV20-1 .
TGCAGTGCTACCGGGACAGGGCATGGCTACACCTTC CSATGTGHGYTF 12 TRBJ1-2 . TRBV20-1 TRBD1
TGTGCCAGCAGCTTGACACAGGGGGACTACGGGCAGTACTTC CASSLTQGDYGQYF 14 TRBJ2-7 few TRBV5-5 .
TGTGCCAGCTCTCCCTACAGGGAAGAAGCTTTCTTT CASSPYREEAFF 12 TRBJ1-1 many TRBV18 .
TGTGCCAGCAGCCAGGACACGAACTATGGCTACACCTTC CASSQDTNYGYTF 13 TRBJ1-2 many TRBV7-9 .
TGTGCCAGCAGTTTAGCGACAGCGTCTTTTAACTATGGCTACACCTTC CASSLATASFNYGYTF 16 TRBJ1-2 . TRBV28 .
TGTGCCTGGAGTGAAGACAGTTACGAGCAGTACTTC CAWSEDSYEQYF 12 TRBJ2-7 many TRBV30 .
TGCAGTGCCACCTCCGGCGGGACTAACTATGGCTACACCTTC CSATSGGTNYGYTF 14 TRBJ1-2 many TRBV20-1 .
TGCAGCGTTGACGGAGCGGGGGGATCAGATACGCAGTATTTT CSVDGAGGSDTQYF 14 TRBJ2-3 . TRBV29-1 TRBD2
TGTGCCAGCAGTCCCGGGACAGGGGGCCGGGGTGAAAAACTGTTTTTT CASSPGTGGRGEKLFF 16 TRBJ1-4 . TRBV25-1 TRBD1
TGTGCCACCAAGATCGGAGCGGGACTTAACACCGGGGAGCTGTTTTTT CATKIGAGLNTGELFF 16 TRBJ2-2 . TRBV28 TRBD2
TGTGCCAGTAGGACGACAGGGTCCCACGAGCAGTACTTC CASRTTGSHEQYF 13 TRBJ2-7 . TRBV19 TRBD1
TGCAGTGCCATTCCGGACAGGGAAGGTCAGCCCCAGCATTTT CSAIPDREGQPQHF 14 TRBJ1-5 . TRBV20-1 TRBD1
TGTGCCAGCAGCTTAGAGGGACAGACTGGAAACACCATATATTTT CASSLEGQTGNTIYF 15 TRBJ1-3 few TRBV7-9 TRBD1
TGTGCCAGCAGTTACTCGGGATCCCTCCACTTT CASSYSGSLHF 11 TRBJ1-6 . TRBV6-2/TRBV6-3 .